Listed below are T cell receptor beta chains from one sample, sequenced in a study of chemoradiotherapy in HPV16-positive cancers. Sequenced by immunoSEQ multiplex PCR; TCRdb stores in-frame clones only, minus some. The table has around 25,000 clones, over 85% seen once; the top ten hold roughly 22%. The source was blood, collected from a patient who underwent chemoradiotherapy. The receptors here all came from a human donor with HPV-associated anogenital cancer. CDR3s include the opening cysteine and the closing phenylalanine or tryptophan. The D gene is left open where the match is weak. Clone sizes are given selectively: once, few, many, or a class where the clone is expanded.

TRBD1	TRBV19	NA	TRBJ2-5	TGTGCCAGTAGTAAATCATCCGGGACAGGGAGGAAGACCCAGTACTTC	CASSKSSGTGRKTQYF
TRBD1	TRBV5-6	NA	TRBJ2-4	TGTGCCAGCAGCTTGGGACAGGGAAACATTCAGTACTTC	CASSLGQGNIQYF
TRBD2	TRBV5-4	NA	TRBJ2-7	TGTGCCAGCAGCTTGTCCGGACTAGCGGGAGGGCCACTCGAGCAGTACTTC	CASSLSGLAGGPLEQYF
NA	TRBV7-8	NA	TRBJ2-5	TGTGCCAGCAGCCTCGCTCCCCAGGGGATGGTCCAAGAGACCCAGTACTTC	CASSLAPQGMVQETQYF
NA	TRBV11-3	NA	TRBJ2-7	TGTGCCAGCAGCCCAGGCCCTATGTACGAGCAGTACTTC	CASSPGPMYEQYF
TRBD1	TRBV7-9	NA	TRBJ1-3	TGTGCCAGCAGCCCCGACAGGGCTGTAAACACCATATATTTT	CASSPDRAVNTIYF
NA	TRBV28	NA	TRBJ2-7	TGTGCCAGCAGGAGATACTACGAGCAGTACTTC	CASRRYYEQYF
NA	TRBV2	NA	TRBJ1-2	TGTGCCAGCGGGTTCCATCAAGTGGGCTACACCTTC	CASGFHQVGYTF
TRBD1	TRBV18	NA	TRBJ2-1	TGTGCCAGCTCAGGAAGAGGACAGGGGGACAATGAGCAGTTCTTC	CASSGRGQGDNEQFF
NA	TRBV4-2	NA	TRBJ2-1	TGTGCCAGCAGCCAAGACGAGAACTCCCTGCAGTTCTTC	CASSQDENSLQFF
NA	TRBV11-2	NA	TRBJ1-1	TGTGCCAGCAGCCCAACCCTCGGGGGGAACACTGAAGCTTTCTTT	CASSPTLGGNTEAFF
TRBD2	TRBV4-3	NA	TRBJ2-1	TGCGCCAGCAGCCAAGAATCGGGACTAGCGCCTGCCGATGAGCAGTTCTTC	CASSQESGLAPADEQFF
NA	TRBV11-2	NA	TRBJ2-2	TGTGCCAGCAGCACGGCGGCGCTAGCGAAAGGGGAGCTGTTTTTT	CASSTAALAKGELFF
NA	TRBV13	NA	TRBJ2-2	TGTGCCAGCAGCCCCAGGGGAGCTAACACCGGGGAGCTGTTTTTT	CASSPRGANTGELFF
TRBD1	TRBV6-1	few	TRBJ1-2	TGTGCCAGCAGTGAAGCGGTGACAGGGCTTTATGGCTACACCTTC	CASSEAVTGLYGYTF
NA	TRBV6-5	NA	TRBJ2-7	TGTGCCAGCAGTTACTCTGCGGAACTTAGCTCCTACGAGCAGTACTTC	CASSYSAELSSYEQYF
TRBD2	TRBV7-2	NA	TRBJ2-2	TGTGCCAGCAGAGTAAGGGGACTAGCGGGGGGAGTCGACACCGGGGAGCTGTTTTTT	CASRVRGLAGGVDTGELFF
NA	TRBV4-1	NA	TRBJ2-1	TGCGCCAGCAGCCCCCTAGGAGGGGACTACAATGAGCAGTTCTTC	CASSPLGGDYNEQFF
NA	TRBV15	once	TRBJ2-7	TGTGCCACCAGCCCAGGGGCAGACTACGAGCAGTACTTC	CATSPGADYEQYF
NA	TRBV6-6	NA	TRBJ1-1	TGTGCCAGCATCGTAAGTGGTTCCGGAGCTTTCTTT	CASIVSGSGAFF
TRBD2	TRBV5-1	NA	TRBJ2-7	TGCGCCAGCAGCCTTCTTGAAGCGGGGGCGTCCTACGAGCAGTACTTC	CASSLLEAGASYEQYF
NA	TRBV11-2	NA	TRBJ2-5	TGTGCCAGCAGCTCATGGGACGGAGAGACCCAGTACTTC	CASSSWDGETQYF
NA	TRBV27	large	TRBJ1-2	TGTGCCAGCAGTTTAAGCCGCGGGGGGTTAAATGGCTACACCTTC	CASSLSRGGLNGYTF
NA	TRBV6-6	NA	TRBJ2-7	TGTGCCAGCAGTTACTCAGGGGGATCCTACGAGCAGTACTTC	CASSYSGGSYEQYF
TRBD1	TRBV6-1	NA	TRBJ2-5	TGTGCCAGCAGTGCCTCCACAGGGGGTAGGGAGACCCAGTACTTC	CASSASTGGRETQYF
NA	TRBV5-1	NA	TRBJ1-6	TGCGCCAGCAGCTTGTTACCGGGACACTTAGATTCACCCCTCCACTTT	CASSLLPGHLDSPLHF
NA	TRBV10-3	once	TRBJ2-2	TGTGCCATCAGTGACCCAGAAGCGGCCTTATACACCGGGGAGCTGTTTTTT	CAISDPEAALYTGELFF
NA	TRBV5-1	NA	TRBJ2-3	TGCGCCAGCAGCATCGACACGCTTCCAGATACGCAGTATTTT	CASSIDTLPDTQYF
TRBD2	TRBV2	once	TRBJ2-3	TGTGCCAGCAGTTATAGCGGGGGTGGGTCAGATACGCAGTATTTT	CASSYSGGGSDTQYF
NA	TRBV11-3	once	TRBJ2-7	TGTGCCAGCAGCTTAATGGGGGAGGCCGGCTACGAGCAGTACTTC	CASSLMGEAGYEQYF
NA	TRBV15	NA	TRBJ2-5	TGTGCCACCAGCAGAGACAGGGAAGCGGAGACCCAGTACTTC	CATSRDREAETQYF
TRBD1	TRBV5-1	NA	TRBJ2-7	TGCGCCAGCAGCTTGGCCGCACAGGGGGCCTACGAGCAGTACTTC	CASSLAAQGAYEQYF
NA	TRBV5-6	NA	TRBJ1-1	TGTGCCAGCAGCTCCGGACGCTTCGAAGCGACTGAAGCTTTCTTT	CASSSGRFEATEAFF
NA	TRBV5-6	NA	TRBJ1-1	TGTGCCAGCAGCTTTGGGGGAAACACTGAAGCTTTCTTT	CASSFGGNTEAFF
TRBD1	TRBV6-6	NA	TRBJ2-7	TGTGCCACCTGGGACAGGCCCTACGAGCAGTACTTC	CATWDRPYEQYF
NA	TRBV11-2	once	TRBJ2-7	TGTGCCAGCAGCTTAGACCCCGGGCAGTACTTC	CASSLDPGQYF
NA	TRBV27	few	TRBJ2-2	TGTTCGGGCCCACTAGGTGGATGCGGGGAGCTGTTTTTT	CSGPLGGCGELFF
NA	TRBV4-1	NA	TRBJ2-1	TGCGCCAGCAGCCAAGGATGGGGTGCCTACAATGAGCAGTTCTTC	CASSQGWGAYNEQFF
NA	TRBV7-2	NA	TRBJ2-5	TGTGCCAGCAGCTTTAACAGAAAAGAGACCCAGTACTTC	CASSFNRKETQYF
TRBD2	TRBV5-4	NA	TRBJ2-7	TGTGCCAGCAGCACAGCGGGGTCCACCTACGAGCAGTACTTC	CASSTAGSTYEQYF
NA	TRBV18	once	TRBJ2-5	TGTGCCAGCTCACCATCAAGAAGCTACCAAGAGACCCAGTACTTC	CASSPSRSYQETQYF
TRBD1	TRBV5-4	once	TRBJ1-1	TGTGCCAGCAGCGACAGGGGGCCTTGGGACACTGAAGCTTTCTTT	CASSDRGPWDTEAFF
TRBD2	TRBV5-1	once	TRBJ2-1	TGCGCCAGCAGCACGGGACTAGCGGGAGGATACAATGAGCAGTTCTTC	CASSTGLAGGYNEQFF
NA	TRBV27	NA	TRBJ2-3	TGTGCCAGCAGTCATAGGGGACCGAATACGCAGTATTTT	CASSHRGPNTQYF
TRBD1	TRBV5-1	NA	TRBJ1-4	TGCGCCAGCAGCCAGACAGGGGGCGAAAGAGATGAAAAACTGTTTTTT	CASSQTGGERDEKLFF
NA	TRBV27	NA	TRBJ1-1	TGTGCCAGCAGTTTATATGGTCGAGGGGCGGCCACTGAAGCTTTCTTT	CASSLYGRGAATEAFF
TRBD2	TRBV27	NA	TRBJ2-7	TGTGCCAGCAGCGTGACTAGCGGGACGACCTACGAGCAGTACTTC	CASSVTSGTTYEQYF
NA	TRBV6-6	NA	TRBJ2-5	TGTGCCAGCAGTTACGAGGGAGAGACCCAGTACTTC	CASSYEGETQYF
TRBD1	TRBV2	NA	TRBJ2-1	TGTGCCAGCAGTCCGGGACAGTCCTACAATGAGCAGTTCTTC	CASSPGQSYNEQFF
NA	TRBV30	NA	TRBJ1-2	TGTGCCAGCTCTCAGGAGTCGACTGGGGGCTACACCTTC	CASSQESTGGYTF